Listed below are T cell receptor beta chains from one sample, sequenced in a study of control samples from healthy donors and cancer patients. Sequencing used immunoSEQ multiplex PCR; TCRdb keeps in-frame clones, though not all of them. In the table there are about 160,000 clones, 96% of which are singletons. Sample: blood. The source of these receptors is a woman in her twenties or thirties in good health. CDR3s include the opening cysteine and the closing phenylalanine or tryptophan. D genes are given only for firm matches. Where a row states a size, it is once, few, many or the class of an expanded clone; other rows omit it.

once TRBJ2-7 - TRBV7-8 CASSFDLTTDEQYF TGTGCCAGCAGCTTCGACCTAACTACGGACGAGCAGTACTTC
- TRBJ1-2 - TRBV10-3 CAISESGSANYGYTF TGTGCCATCAGTGAGTCGGGCTCCGCTAACTATGGCTACACCTTC
- TRBJ1-2 TRBD1 TRBV7-9 CASSLGQGNYGYTF TGTGCCAGCAGCCTTGGACAGGGGAATTATGGCTACACCTTC
- TRBJ2-1 - TRBV25-1 CASSDRNEQFF TGTGCCAGCAGTGATCGCAATGAGCAGTTCTTC
- TRBJ2-7 - TRBV2 CASSLQGGYLSYEQYF TGTGCCAGCAGCTTACAGGGAGGTTACCTCTCCTACGAGCAGTACTTC
- TRBJ2-5 - TRBV7-9 CASSLSRQQETQYF TGTGCCAGCAGCTTGTCGAGACAGCAAGAGACCCAGTACTTC
- TRBJ2-7 - TRBV11-1 CASSLVTPVGEQYF TGTGCCAGCAGCTTAGTCACGCCTGTGGGCGAGCAGTACTTC
- TRBJ2-1 TRBD2 TRBV28 CASSSRLADSSYNEQFF TGTGCCAGCAGTTCCAGACTAGCGGACAGCTCCTACAATGAGCAGTTCTTC
- TRBJ2-5 - TRBV15 CATSFGETQYF TGTGCCACCAGCTTCGGAGAGACCCAGTACTTC
- TRBJ2-3 - TRBV7-8 CASSLNWEAVDTQYF TGTGCCAGCAGCTTAAACTGGGAGGCGGTGGATACGCAGTATTTT
- TRBJ1-4 TRBD1 TRBV18 CASSRDRGDEKLFF TGTGCCAGCTCAAGAGACAGGGGGGATGAAAAACTGTTTTTT
- TRBJ2-7 - TRBV28 CASSFPHREQYF TGTGCCAGCAGTTTTCCCCATCGCGAGCAGTACTTC
- TRBJ2-2 - TRBV5-4 CASRGAGANGGELFF TGTGCCAGCAGGGGGGCCGGAGCTAACGGCGGGGAGCTGTTTTTT